Sequencing of this T cell receptor beta chain was carried out in a study of persistence of HIV-infected CD4 T cells. Study-level results: Antigen-responding cells were enriched for degenerate expanded CDR3beta sequences.

The libraries were made with immunoSEQ version 4 in survey mode. The method was immunoSEQ multiplex PCR; TCRdb's version includes in-frame clones alone and lacks a portion of them. The sample carries over 10,000 clones, 66% recorded once. Trimming stripped 0 bases from V and 5 bases from J, with 10 bases between. CDR1 MNHEY and CDR2 SVGEGT come from the germline V gene. The CDR3 is 14 amino acids. Cells were stimulated with overlapping HIV-1 Gag 15-mer peptides. Sorting of responding CD4+ T cells relied on upregulated CD40 ligand together with CD69. For about 20 hours, CD8-depleted PBMCs received anti-CD28/CD49d costimulation, a CD40-blocking antibody and enfuvirtide. For this clone: Its specificity is unknown.

The sample consisted of CD4+ T cells sorted from PBMCs after roughly 18-hour stimulation, taken from a patient who received antiretroviral therapy. The V gene is TRBV6-2 or TRBV6-3, the J gene TRBJ2-5; D remains unclear. The sequence was obtained from an adult man with HIV who was CMV-seropositive. CDR3 bases: TGTGCCAGCAGTTACTCTGACCTAGTGGAGACCCAGTACTTC. This codes for CASSYSDLVETQYF.